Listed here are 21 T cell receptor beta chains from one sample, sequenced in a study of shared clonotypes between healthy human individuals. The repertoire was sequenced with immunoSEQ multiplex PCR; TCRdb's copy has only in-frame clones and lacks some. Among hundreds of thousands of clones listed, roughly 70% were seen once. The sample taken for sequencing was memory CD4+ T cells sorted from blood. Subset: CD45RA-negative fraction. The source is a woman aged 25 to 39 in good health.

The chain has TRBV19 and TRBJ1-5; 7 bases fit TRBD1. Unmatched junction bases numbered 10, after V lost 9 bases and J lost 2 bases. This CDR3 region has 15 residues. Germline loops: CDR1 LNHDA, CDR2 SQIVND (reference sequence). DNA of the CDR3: TGTGCCAGCGGGGCCAGGGGGAATGGCAATCAGCCCCAGCATTTT. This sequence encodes CASGARGNGNQPQHF.

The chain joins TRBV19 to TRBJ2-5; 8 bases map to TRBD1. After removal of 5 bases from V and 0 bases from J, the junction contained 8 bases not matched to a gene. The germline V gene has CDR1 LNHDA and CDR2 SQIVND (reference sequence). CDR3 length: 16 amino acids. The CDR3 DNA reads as TGTGCCAGTAGTCCATGGGGACAGGTCAACCAAGAGACCCAGTACTTC. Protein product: CASSPWGQVNQETQYF.

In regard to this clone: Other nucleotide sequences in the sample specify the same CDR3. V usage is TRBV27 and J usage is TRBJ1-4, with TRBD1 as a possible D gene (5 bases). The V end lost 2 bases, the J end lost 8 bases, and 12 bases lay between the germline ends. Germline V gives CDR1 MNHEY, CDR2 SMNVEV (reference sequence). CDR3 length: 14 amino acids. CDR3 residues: CASSLRGLGEKLFF. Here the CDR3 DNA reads TGTGCCAGCAGTTTAAGGGGTCTCGGCGAAAAACTGTTTTTT.

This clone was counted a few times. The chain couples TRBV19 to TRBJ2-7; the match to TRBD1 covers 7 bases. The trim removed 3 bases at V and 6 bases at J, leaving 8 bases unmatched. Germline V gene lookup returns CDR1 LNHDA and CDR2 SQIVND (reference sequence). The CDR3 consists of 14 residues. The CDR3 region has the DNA TGTGCCAGTAGTATCGCCGACAGGGCTTGCGAGCAGTACTTC. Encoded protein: CASSIADRACEQYF.

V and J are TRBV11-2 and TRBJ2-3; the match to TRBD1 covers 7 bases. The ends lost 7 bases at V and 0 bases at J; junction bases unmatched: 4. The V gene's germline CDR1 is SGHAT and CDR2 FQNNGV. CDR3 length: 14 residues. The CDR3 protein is CASTPGQSTDTQYF. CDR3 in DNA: TGTGCCAGCACCCCGGGACAGAGCACAGATACGCAGTATTTT.

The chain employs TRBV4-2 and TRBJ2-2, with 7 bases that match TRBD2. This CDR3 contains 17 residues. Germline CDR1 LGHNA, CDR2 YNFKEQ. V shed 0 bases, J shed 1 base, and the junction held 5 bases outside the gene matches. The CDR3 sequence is CASSQEPGGVNTGELFF. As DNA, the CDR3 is TGTGCCAGCAGCCAAGAGCCTGGGGGGGTGAACACCGGGGAGCTGTTTTTT.

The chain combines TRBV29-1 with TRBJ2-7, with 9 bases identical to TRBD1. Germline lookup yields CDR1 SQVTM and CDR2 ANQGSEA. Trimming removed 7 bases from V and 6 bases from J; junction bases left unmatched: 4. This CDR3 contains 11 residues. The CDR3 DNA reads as TGCAGCGCGGGACAGGGAGTCGAGCAGTACTTC. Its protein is CSAGQGVEQYF.

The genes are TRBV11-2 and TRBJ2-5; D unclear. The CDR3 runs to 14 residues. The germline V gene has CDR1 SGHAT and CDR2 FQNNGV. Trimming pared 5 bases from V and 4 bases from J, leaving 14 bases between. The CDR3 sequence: CASSPIKGRETQYF. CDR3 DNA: TGTGCCAGCAGCCCCATTAAGGGAAGAGAGACCCAGTACTTC.

This chain's CDR3 is CASIGDTYASYEQYF. In DNA form, the CDR3 reads TGTGCCAGCATTGGGGACACCTACGCCTCCTACGAGCAGTACTTC. The chain uses TRBV28 and TRBJ2-7, with a tentative D call TRBD1 (6 bases). V shed 7 bases and J shed 0 bases, with 16 bases lying between them. The CDR3 is made up of 15 amino acids. Germline-derived CDR1 and CDR2 are MDHEN and SYDVKM.

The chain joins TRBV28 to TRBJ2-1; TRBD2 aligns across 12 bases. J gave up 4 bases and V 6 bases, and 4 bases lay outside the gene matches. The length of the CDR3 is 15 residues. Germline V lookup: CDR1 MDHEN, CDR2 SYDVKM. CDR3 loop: CASRRGTSGYNEQFF. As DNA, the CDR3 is TGTGCCAGCAGGAGAGGGACTAGCGGGTACAATGAGCAGTTCTTC. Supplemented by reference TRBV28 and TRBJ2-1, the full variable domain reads DVKVTQSSRYLVKRTGEKVFLECVQDMDHENMFWYRQDPGLGLRLIYFSYDVKMKEKGDIPEGYSVSREKKERFSLILESASTNQTSMYLCASRRGTSGYNEQFFGPGTRLTVL.

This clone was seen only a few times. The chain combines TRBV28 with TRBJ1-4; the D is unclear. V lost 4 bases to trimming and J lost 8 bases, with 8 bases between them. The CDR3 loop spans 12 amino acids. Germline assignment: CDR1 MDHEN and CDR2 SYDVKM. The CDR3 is CASSYSTEKLFF. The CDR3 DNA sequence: TGTGCCAGCAGTTACAGCACGGAAAAACTGTTTTTT.

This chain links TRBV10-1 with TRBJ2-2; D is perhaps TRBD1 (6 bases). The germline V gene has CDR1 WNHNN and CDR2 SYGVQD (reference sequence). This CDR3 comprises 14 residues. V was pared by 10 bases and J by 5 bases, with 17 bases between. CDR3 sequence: CATRKGVGTGELFF. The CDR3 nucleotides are TGCGCCACCCGAAAGGGGGTAGGGACCGGGGAGCTGTTTTTT.

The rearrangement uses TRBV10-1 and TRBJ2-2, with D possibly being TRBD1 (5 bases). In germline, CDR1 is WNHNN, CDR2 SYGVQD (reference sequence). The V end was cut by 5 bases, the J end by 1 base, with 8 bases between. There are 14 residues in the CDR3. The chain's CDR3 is CASSKGQNTGELFF. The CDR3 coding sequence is TGCGCCAGCAGTAAAGGACAGAACACCGGGGAGCTGTTTTTT.

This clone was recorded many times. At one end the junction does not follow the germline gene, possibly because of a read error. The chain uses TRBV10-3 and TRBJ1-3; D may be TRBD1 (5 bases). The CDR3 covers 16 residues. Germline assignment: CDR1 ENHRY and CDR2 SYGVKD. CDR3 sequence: CAISDTGRTIGSTIYF. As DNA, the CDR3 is TGTGCCATCAGTGACACCGGGAGGACAATAGGAAGCACCATATATTTT.

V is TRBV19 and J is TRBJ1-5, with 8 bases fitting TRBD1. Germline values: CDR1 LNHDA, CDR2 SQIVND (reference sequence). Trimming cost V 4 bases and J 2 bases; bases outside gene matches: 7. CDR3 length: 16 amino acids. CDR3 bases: TGTGCCAGTAGTACGGGCAGGGGGCAAGGCAATCAGCCCCAGCATTTT. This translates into CASSTGRGQGNQPQHF.

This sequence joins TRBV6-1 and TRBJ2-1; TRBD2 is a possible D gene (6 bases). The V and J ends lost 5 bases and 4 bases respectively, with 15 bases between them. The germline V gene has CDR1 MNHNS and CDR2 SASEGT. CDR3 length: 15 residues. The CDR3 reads CASSPYPGEYNEQFF. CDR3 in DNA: TGTGCCAGCAGTCCCTATCCGGGAGAGTACAATGAGCAGTTCTTC.

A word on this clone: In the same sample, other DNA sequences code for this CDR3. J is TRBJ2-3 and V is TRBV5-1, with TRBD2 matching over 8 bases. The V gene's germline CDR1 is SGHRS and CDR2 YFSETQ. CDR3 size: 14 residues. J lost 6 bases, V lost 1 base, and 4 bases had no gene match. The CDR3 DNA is TGCGCCAGCAGCTTGCGGGAGGGATGGGATACGCAGTATTTT. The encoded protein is CASSLREGWDTQYF.

The CDR3 DNA sequence: TGTGCCTGGAGTTGGGGGAGGGCCGGGAACAATGAGCAGTTCTTC. Translating gives CAWSWGRAGNNEQFF. The J gene is TRBJ2-1, the V gene TRBV30; 7 bases are shared with TRBD2. V lost 2 bases to trimming and J lost 5 bases; unmatched junction nucleotides: 9. CDR1 is GTSNPN and CDR2 is SVGIG in the germline V gene (reference sequence). The CDR3 length is 15 residues.

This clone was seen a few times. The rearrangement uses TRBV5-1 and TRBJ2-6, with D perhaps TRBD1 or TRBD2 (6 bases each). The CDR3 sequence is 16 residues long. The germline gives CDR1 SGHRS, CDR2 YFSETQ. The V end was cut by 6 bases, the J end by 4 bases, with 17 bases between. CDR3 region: CASNRGVLTGANVLTF. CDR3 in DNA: TGCGCCAGCAATAGGGGGGTCCTCACCGGGGCCAACGTCCTGACTTTC.

CDR3 sequence reads: CASSHRIGGYTF. The CDR3 nucleotides read TGTGCCAGCAGTCACAGGATTGGGGGCTACACCTTC. The chain is built from TRBV28 and TRBJ1-2, with D perhaps matching TRBD1 (5 bases). Trimming stripped 5 bases from V and 8 bases from J, with 12 bases between. Germline lookup yields CDR1 MDHEN and CDR2 SYDVKM. The CDR3 runs 12 residues.

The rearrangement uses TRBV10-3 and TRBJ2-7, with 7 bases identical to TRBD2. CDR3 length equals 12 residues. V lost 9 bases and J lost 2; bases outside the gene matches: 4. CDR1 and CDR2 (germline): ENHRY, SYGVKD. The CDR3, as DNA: TGTGCCATTAGCGGGCCGACCTACGAGCAGTACTTC. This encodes CAISGPTYEQYF.